These 21 T cell receptor beta chains originate from one sample sequenced in a study of blood T cell repertoires in COVID-19. Some clones are missing from TCRdb's copy, which holds only in-frame ones; the method was immunoSEQ multiplex PCR. The sample has fewer than 300,000 clones; 80% to 95% are singletons. The specimen sequenced was PBMCs or T cells enriched from blood (not recorded which). These TCRs come from a woman aged 25 to 45 who had recovered from COVID-19.

Here the CDR3 reads CASSVSGHTDTQYF. The CDR3, as DNA: TGTGCCAGCAGTGTTTCAGGACACACAGATACGCAGTATTTT. The gene calls are TRBV25-1 and TRBJ2-3; D might be TRBD1 (5 bases). Germline V CDR1 and CDR2: MGHDK, SYGVNS. The CDR3 loop spans 14 amino acids. The germline V and J ends were trimmed by 4 bases and 2 bases, with 10 bases remaining between them.

The chain employs TRBV4-3 and TRBJ1-4, with 7 positions matching TRBD1. Trimming cost V 0 bases and J 4 bases; bases outside gene matches: 11. The CDR3 covers 18 residues. Per the germline V gene, CDR1 is LGHNA and CDR2 is YSLEER. Written as DNA, the CDR3 is TGCGCCAGCAGCCAAGATGTGGAGGGGGCTTTTCGTAATGAAAAACTGTTTTTT. Amino acid sequence: CASSQDVEGAFRNEKLFF.

This chain uses TRBV5-1 with TRBJ2-3; TRBD2 matches 7 bases. With 0 bases clipped from V and 5 bases from J, the junction kept 9 bases outside the gene matches. In germline, CDR1 is SGHRS, CDR2 YFSETQ. The CDR3 extends over 16 amino acids. CDR3 region: CASSLAGSGRQDTQYF. CDR3 sequence (DNA): TGCGCCAGCAGCTTGGCGGGTAGCGGGCGACAAGATACGCAGTATTTT.

The chain uses TRBV6-6 and TRBJ2-3, with 9 bases identical to TRBD1. CDR3 size: 15 residues. Germline V gives CDR1 MNHNY, CDR2 SVGAGI (reference sequence). The junction had 2 bases not matched to a gene; V was cut back by 0 bases and J by 4 bases. The CDR3 DNA follows: TGTGCCAGCAGTTACTCCCGACAGGGGGCAGATACGCAGTATTTT. It yields the protein CASSYSRQGADTQYF.

The CDR3 loop reads CASSLAGTGLNTEAFF. The CDR3 DNA reads as TGCGCCAGCAGCTTGGCTGGGACAGGTCTGAACACTGAAGCTTTCTTT. The chain links TRBV5-1 to TRBJ1-1; 8 nucleotides align to TRBD1. V was pared by 0 bases and J by 0 bases, with 4 bases of the junction left unmatched. The CDR3 totals 16 residues. Germline CDR1 reads SGHRS; CDR2 reads YFSETQ.

The V call is TRBV6-5, the J call TRBJ2-5, with D hard to call. V lost 6 bases to trimming and J lost 5 bases, with 10 bases between them. Germline V gene data show CDR1 as MNHEY and CDR2 as SVGAGI. This CDR3 is built from 12 residues. DNA of the CDR3: TGTGCCAGCAGGCCCTCGGTGGAGACCCAGTACTTC. Encoded protein: CASRPSVETQYF.

The chain couples TRBV6-5 to TRBJ1-1; tentatively, D is TRBD1 (6 bases). Per the germline V gene, CDR1 is MNHEY and CDR2 is SVGAGI. V lost 5 bases to trimming and J lost 5 bases, with 15 bases between them. The CDR3 is made up of 14 amino acids. The CDR3 here is CASSRGGSGTEAFF. In nucleotides, the CDR3 is TGTGCCAGCAGTAGAGGGGGTTCGGGAACTGAAGCTTTCTTT.

The chain employs TRBV29-1 and TRBJ2-1, with 7 bases matching TRBD1. Germline CDR1 and CDR2: SQVTM and ANQGSEA. The CDR3 runs 11 residues. The J segment lost 10 bases and the V segment lost 4 bases, leaving 4 bases of the junction unmatched. CDR3 loop: CSVAPDREQFF. As DNA, the CDR3 is TGCAGCGTTGCGCCGGACAGGGAGCAGTTCTTC.

V usage is TRBV6-5 and J usage is TRBJ1-4; tentative D call: TRBD1 (5 bases). V lost 6 bases and J lost 4, with 12 bases in between. The CDR3 loop spans 14 amino acids. Per germline, CDR1 MNHEY and CDR2 SVGAGI. CDR3: CASRAGDINEKLFF. CDR3 nucleotides: TGTGCCAGCAGGGCGGGGGATATTAATGAAAAACTGTTTTTT.

The chain uses TRBV28 and TRBJ1-2, with D unclear. Looked up from germline, CDR1 is MDHEN and CDR2 is SYDVKM. The CDR3 has 12 residues. V was pared by 10 bases and J by 4 bases, with 13 bases between. The CDR3 protein is CATLLGFYGYTF. The CDR3 DNA sequence: TGTGCCACCCTACTAGGGTTCTATGGCTACACCTTC.

This chain uses TRBV15 with TRBJ2-2, with TRBD1 matching over 9 bases. Trimming cost V 1 base and J 5 bases; bases outside gene matches: 5. There are 16 residues in the CDR3. CDR1 LNHNV and CDR2 YYDKDF come from the germline V gene (reference sequence). CDR3 sequence: CATSRVDRGVTGELFF. The CDR3 DNA sequence: TGTGCCACCAGCAGAGTGGACAGGGGAGTAACCGGGGAGCTGTTTTTT.

The V gene is TRBV19, the J gene TRBJ1-1; TRBD1 matches at 7 bases. Germline loops: CDR1 LNHDA, CDR2 SQIVND (reference sequence). The V segment lost 5 bases and the J segment 1 base; nucleotides outside the gene matches: 7. This CDR3 region has 15 residues. The CDR3 DNA reads as TGTGCCAGTAGTGAGACAGGGAGCAAGAACACTGAAGCTTTCTTT. Residues: CASSETGSKNTEAFF.

The chain carries TRBV19 and TRBJ1-5; TRBD1 matches 9 bases. After removal of 5 bases from V and 3 bases from J, the junction contained 8 bases not matched to a gene. The CDR3 length is 16 residues. The V gene's germline CDR1 is LNHDA and CDR2 SQIVND (reference sequence). The CDR3 region has the DNA TGTGCCAGTAGTGATACCGGGACAGGGCCCAATCAGCCCCAGCATTTT. Amino acid sequence: CASSDTGTGPNQPQHF.

The V gene is TRBV5-4, the J gene TRBJ1-6, with 7 bases lining up with TRBD1. J lost 7 bases, V lost 5 bases, and 12 bases had no gene match. The CDR3 consists of 16 residues. Germline CDR1 is SGHNT and CDR2 is YYREEE (reference sequence). CDR3 nucleotides: TGTGCCAGCAGTCTACCTTCGGGACAGAAAAATTCACCCCTCCACTTT. Protein product: CASSLPSGQKNSPLHF. The full variable domain, completed using reference TRBV5-4 and TRBJ1-6, is ETGVTQSPTHLIKTRGQQVTLRCSSQSGHNTVSWYQQALGQGPQFIFQYYREEENGRGNFPPRFSGLQFPNYSSELNVNALELDDSALYLCASSLPSGQKNSPLHFGNGTRLTVT.

A few counts support this clone. This chain joins TRBV4-3 and TRBJ2-6, with 9 bases that match TRBD1. Germline V gene sequence: CDR1 LGHNA, CDR2 YSLEER. The V segment lost 2 bases and the J segment 3 bases; nucleotides outside the gene matches: 2. CDR3 length: 16 residues. Here the CDR3 DNA reads TGCGCCAGCAGCCAAACAGGGGGCGTTGGGGCCAACGTCCTGACTTTC. It specifies CASSQTGGVGANVLTF.

CDR3 bases: TGCGCCAGCAGCCAAGAAGGGCTAGCGGGAGGAGAGACCCAGTACTTC. This encodes CASSQEGLAGGETQYF. The V gene is TRBV4-1, the J gene TRBJ2-5; TRBD2 matches at 11 bases. The CDR3 extends over 16 amino acids. Germline CDR1 and CDR2: MGHRA and YSYEKL. V dropped 0 bases and J dropped 4; count of bases not matched to a gene: 4.

The CDR3 spells CASSQAQGAGVPGGELFF. The CDR3 region has the DNA TGTGCCAGCAGCCAAGCCCAAGGAGCGGGAGTCCCTGGCGGGGAGCTGTTTTTT. The V call is TRBV4-2, the J call TRBJ2-2, with TRBD2 identical over 8 bases. Germline V gives CDR1 LGHNA, CDR2 YNFKEQ. The CDR3 runs to 18 residues. The V gene end was trimmed by 1 base and the J gene end by 7 bases; junction bases not matched to a gene: 14.

This rearrangement joins TRBV30 to TRBJ2-5, with D tentatively TRBD1 (6 bases). Trimming cost V 1 base and J 0 bases, with 9 bases left between them. CDR1 is GTSNPN, CDR2 SVGIG, per germline (reference sequence). The CDR3 is 14 residues long. CDR3 loop: CAWSAGTYQETQYF. CDR3 in DNA: TGTGCCTGGAGTGCAGGGACATACCAAGAGACCCAGTACTTC.

The V gene is TRBV20-1, the J gene TRBJ1-1, with D unclear. CDR3 length: 11 residues. In germline, CDR1 is DFQATT, CDR2 SNEGSKA (reference sequence). The V gene lost 3 bases and the J gene lost 9 bases, with 11 bases spanning the gap. CDR3 residues: CSASEEQKAFF. The CDR3 nucleotides are TGCAGTGCTAGTGAAGAACAAAAAGCTTTCTTT.

J is TRBJ2-3 and V is TRBV6-2 or TRBV6-3; TRBD1 might be the D (5 bases). Germline-derived CDR1 and CDR2 are MNHEY and SVGEGT. The CDR3 loop spans 14 amino acids. Trimming stripped 6 bases from V and 1 base from J, with 11 bases between. In DNA, the CDR3 is TGTGCCAGCAGCCTACAGGCCGGCACAGATACGCAGTATTTT. As protein: CASSLQAGTDTQYF.

To note about this clone: A clone one base away is much larger, so this may be a read error. Here the CDR3 reads CASSWTGGNQPQHF. CDR3 in DNA: TGTGCCAGCAGCTGGACAGGGGGCAATCAGCCCCAGCATTTT. The chain couples TRBV7-9 to TRBJ1-5; 9 bases match TRBD1. This CDR3 region has 14 residues. Per germline, CDR1 SEHNR and CDR2 FQNEAQ (reference sequence). J was trimmed by 2 bases and V by 4 bases; bases with no gene match: 0.